This TCR beta chain was identified in a study of T cell repertoires in cytomegalovirus infection. Overall study context: Indicated by public TCR beta signatures were CMV infection and matching HLA type.

One entry per CDR3 protein results from TCRdb running MiXCR on the reads. This sample yields fewer than 550,000 distinct CDR3 sequences, of which approximately 30% are seen a single time; approximately 13% belongs to the top ten. This clonotype was detected only a few times. Antigen specificity is unknown. General observations from the study: Within the response measured ex vivo, HLA-C-restricted CMV-specific TCR beta clonotypes were dominant.

The CDR3 contains 15 residues. Germline loops: CDR1 LNHDA, CDR2 SQIVND (reference sequence). V gave up 1 base and J gave up 2 bases, with 11 bases separating them. The sequence came from a human donor in good health (CMV status not recorded). Some clones in this sample may be carry-over from other donors' samples. J is TRBJ1-1 and V is TRBV19; D is unclear. The sequencing sample was made of PBMCs. The CDR3 loop is CASSIVGSGNTEAFF. The CDR3 nucleotides read TGTGCCAGTAGTATAGTCGGCAGCGGAAACACTGAAGCTTTCTTT.